This T cell receptor beta chain stems from a study of early T cells in non-severe SARS-CoV-2 infection. Study details: It was bulk RNA from unsorted whole blood that was sequenced, and the chains were unpaired.

The study, taken as a whole, reports: Matching with VDJdb favored anti-spike CD8 responses (missing private and CD4 specificities).

This clonotype was seen a few times. Its antigen is unidentified. Researchers attached unique molecular identifiers to individual cDNA molecules. TCRdb itself ran the 5' RACE reads through MiXCR, one entry per CDR3 protein. This table holds more than 65,000 distinct CDR3 sequences, roughly 14% found once. CDR1 is LGHNA, CDR2 YNFKEQ, per germline. J gave up 3 bases and V 3 bases, and 9 bases lay outside the gene matches. The CDR3 is 17 amino acids. The receptor was isolated from an adult who was a healthcare worker with PCR-confirmed SARS-CoV-2 infection or an uninfected control (not recorded which). The rearrangement uses TRBV4-2 and TRBJ1-5; 9 positions agree with TRBD1. Sequencing was performed on whole blood, taken at baseline. This chain's CDR3 is CASSQDAGTGNNQPQHF. In nucleotides, the CDR3 is TGTGCCAGCAGCCAGGACGCCGGGACAGGGAACAATCAGCCCCAGCATTTT.